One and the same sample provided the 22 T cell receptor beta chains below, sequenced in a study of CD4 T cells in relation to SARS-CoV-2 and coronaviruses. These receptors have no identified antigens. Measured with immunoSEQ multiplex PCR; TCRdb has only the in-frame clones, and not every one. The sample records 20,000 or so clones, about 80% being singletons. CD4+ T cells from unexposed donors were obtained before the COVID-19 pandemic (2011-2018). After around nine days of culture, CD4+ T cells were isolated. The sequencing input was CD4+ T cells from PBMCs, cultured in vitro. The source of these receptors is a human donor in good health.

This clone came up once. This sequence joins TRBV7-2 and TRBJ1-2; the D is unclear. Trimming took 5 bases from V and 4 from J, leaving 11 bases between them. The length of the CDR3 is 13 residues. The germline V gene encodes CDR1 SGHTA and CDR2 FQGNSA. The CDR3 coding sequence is TGTGCCAGCAGCGACGGGGTGGGCTATGGCTACACCTTC. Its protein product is CASSDGVGYGYTF.

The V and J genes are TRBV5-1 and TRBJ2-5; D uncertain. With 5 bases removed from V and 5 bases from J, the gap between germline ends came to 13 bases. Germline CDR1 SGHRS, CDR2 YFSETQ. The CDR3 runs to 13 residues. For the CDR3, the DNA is TGCGCCAGCAGGTTGACGGTGGACGAGACCCAGTACTTC. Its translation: CASRLTVDETQYF.

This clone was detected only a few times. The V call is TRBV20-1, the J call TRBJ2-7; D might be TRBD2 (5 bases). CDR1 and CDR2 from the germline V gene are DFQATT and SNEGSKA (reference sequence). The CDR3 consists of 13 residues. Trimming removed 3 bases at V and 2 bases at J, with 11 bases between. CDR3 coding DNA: TGCAGTGCTAGTGAGGACTCTACCTACGAGCAGTACTTC. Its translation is CSASEDSTYEQYF.

Here the CDR3 DNA reads TGTGCCAGCAGTGGGGGGTTAGATACGCAGTATTTT. Translation: CASSGGLDTQYF. The chain uses TRBV7-9 and TRBJ2-3, with D maybe TRBD2 (6 bases). The CDR3 contains 12 residues. The V gene lost 6 bases and the J gene lost 5 bases, with 9 bases spanning the gap. Germline V gives CDR1 SEHNR, CDR2 FQNEAQ (reference sequence).

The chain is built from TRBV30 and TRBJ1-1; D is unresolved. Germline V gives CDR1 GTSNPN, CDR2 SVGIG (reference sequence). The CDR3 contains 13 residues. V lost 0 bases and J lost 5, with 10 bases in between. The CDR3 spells CAWSVQGNTEAFF. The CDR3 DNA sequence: TGTGCCTGGAGTGTACAAGGGAATACTGAAGCTTTCTTT.

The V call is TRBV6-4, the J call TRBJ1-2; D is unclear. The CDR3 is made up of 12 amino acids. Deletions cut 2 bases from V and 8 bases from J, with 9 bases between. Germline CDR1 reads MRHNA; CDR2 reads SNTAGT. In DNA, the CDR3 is TGTGCCAGCAGTGACAGCTTAGGAGGCTACACCTTC. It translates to CASSDSLGGYTF.

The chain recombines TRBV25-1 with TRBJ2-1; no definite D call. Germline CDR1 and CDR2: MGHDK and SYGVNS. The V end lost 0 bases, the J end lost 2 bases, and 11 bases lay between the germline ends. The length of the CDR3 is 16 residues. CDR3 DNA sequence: TGTGCCAGCAGTGAATATATAAGTACTGCCTACAATGAGCAGTTCTTC. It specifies CASSEYISTAYNEQFF.

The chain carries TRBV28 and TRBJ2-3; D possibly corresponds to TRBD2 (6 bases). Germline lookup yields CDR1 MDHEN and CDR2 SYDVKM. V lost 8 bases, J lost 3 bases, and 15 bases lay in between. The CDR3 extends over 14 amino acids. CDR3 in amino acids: CASRRGGLTDTQYF. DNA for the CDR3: TGTGCCAGCCGGAGGGGTGGTTTGACAGATACGCAGTATTTT.

Here the CDR3 reads CASSSGTGAEQYF. DNA for the CDR3: TGTGCCAGCAGTAGCGGGACGGGGGCCGAGCAGTACTTC. The chain combines TRBV2 with TRBJ2-7; maybe TRBD2 (7 bases). The V gene lost 5 bases and the J gene lost 6 bases, with 14 bases spanning the gap. In germline, CDR1 is SNHLY, CDR2 FYNNEI. The CDR3 sequence is 13 residues long.

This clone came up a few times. CDR3: CASQPTGTGNSPLHF. CDR3 nucleotides: TGTGCCAGCCAGCCGACAGGGACAGGAAATTCACCCCTCCACTTT. The J gene is TRBJ1-6, the V gene TRBV19; 8 bases line up with TRBD1. V shed 9 bases and J 7 bases; nucleotides not matched to a gene: 11. CDR1 and CDR2 (germline): LNHDA, SQIVND (reference sequence). The CDR3 sequence is 15 residues long.

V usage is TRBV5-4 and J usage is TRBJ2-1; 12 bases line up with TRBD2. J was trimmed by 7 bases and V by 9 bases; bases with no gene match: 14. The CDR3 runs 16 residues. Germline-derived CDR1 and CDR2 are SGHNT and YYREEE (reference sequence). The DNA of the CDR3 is TGTGCCACCGGGACTAGCGGGTACTTCACGGGGAATGAGCAGTTCTTC. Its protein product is CATGTSGYFTGNEQFF.

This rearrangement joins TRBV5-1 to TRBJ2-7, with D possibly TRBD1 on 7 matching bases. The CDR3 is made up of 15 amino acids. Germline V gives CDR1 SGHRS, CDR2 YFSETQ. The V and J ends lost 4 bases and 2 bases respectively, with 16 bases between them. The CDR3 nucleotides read TGCGCCAGCAGCCCCTACCAGGGGGGAGCCTACGAGCAGTACTTC. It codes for CASSPYQGGAYEQYF.

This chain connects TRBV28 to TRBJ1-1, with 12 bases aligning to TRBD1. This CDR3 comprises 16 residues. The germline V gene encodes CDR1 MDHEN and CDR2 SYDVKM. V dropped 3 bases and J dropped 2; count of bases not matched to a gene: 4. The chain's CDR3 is CASSFGTGGLNTEAFF. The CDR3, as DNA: TGTGCCAGCAGTTTTGGGACAGGGGGCCTTAACACTGAAGCTTTCTTT.

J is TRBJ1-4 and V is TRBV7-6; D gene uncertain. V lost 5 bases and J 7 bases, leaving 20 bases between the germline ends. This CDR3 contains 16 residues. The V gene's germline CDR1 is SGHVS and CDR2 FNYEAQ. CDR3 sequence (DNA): TGTGCCAGCAGCAGTGTATTGGGCAGGTCGGGTGAAAAACTGTTTTTT. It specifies CASSSVLGRSGEKLFF.

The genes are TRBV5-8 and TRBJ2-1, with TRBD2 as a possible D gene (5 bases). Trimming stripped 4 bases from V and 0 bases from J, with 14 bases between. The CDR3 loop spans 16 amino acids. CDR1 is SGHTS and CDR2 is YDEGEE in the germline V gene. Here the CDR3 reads CASSLLLANSYNEQFF. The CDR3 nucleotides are TGTGCCAGCAGCCTCCTTTTAGCGAACTCCTACAATGAGCAGTTCTTC. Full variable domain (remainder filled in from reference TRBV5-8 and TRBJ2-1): EAGVTQSPTHLIKTRGQQATLRCSPISGHTSVYWYQQALGLGLQFLLWYDEGEERNRGNFPPRFSGRQFPNYSSELNVNALELEDSALYLCASSLLLANSYNEQFFGPGTRLTVL.

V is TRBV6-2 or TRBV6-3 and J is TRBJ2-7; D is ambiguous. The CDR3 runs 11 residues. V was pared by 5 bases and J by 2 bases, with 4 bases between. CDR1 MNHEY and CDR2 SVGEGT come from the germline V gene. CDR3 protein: CASSHPYEQYF. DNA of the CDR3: TGTGCCAGCAGTCACCCCTACGAGCAGTACTTC.

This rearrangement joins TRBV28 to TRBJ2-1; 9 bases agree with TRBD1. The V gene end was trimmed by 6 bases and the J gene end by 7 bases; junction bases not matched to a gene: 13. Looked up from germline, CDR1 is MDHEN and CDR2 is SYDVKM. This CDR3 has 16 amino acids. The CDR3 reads CASSRITGGGVNEQFF. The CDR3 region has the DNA TGTGCCAGCAGCCGGATTACAGGGGGCGGGGTGAATGAGCAGTTCTTC.

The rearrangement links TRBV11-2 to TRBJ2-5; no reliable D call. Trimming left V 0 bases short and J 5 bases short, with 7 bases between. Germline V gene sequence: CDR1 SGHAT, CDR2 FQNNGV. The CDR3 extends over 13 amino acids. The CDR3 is CASSLDSQETQYF. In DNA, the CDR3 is TGTGCCAGCAGCTTAGATTCCCAGGAGACCCAGTACTTC.

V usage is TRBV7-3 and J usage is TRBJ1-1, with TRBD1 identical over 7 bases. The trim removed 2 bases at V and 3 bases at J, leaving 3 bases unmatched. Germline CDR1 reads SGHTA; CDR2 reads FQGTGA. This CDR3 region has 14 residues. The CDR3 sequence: CASSLFQGDTEAFF. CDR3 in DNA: TGTGCCAGCAGCTTATTTCAGGGGGACACTGAAGCTTTCTTT.

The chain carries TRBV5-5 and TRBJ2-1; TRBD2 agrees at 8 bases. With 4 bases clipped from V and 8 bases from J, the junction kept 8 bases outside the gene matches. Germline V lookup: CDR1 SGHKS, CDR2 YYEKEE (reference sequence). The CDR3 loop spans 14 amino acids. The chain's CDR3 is CASSADRGRYEQFF. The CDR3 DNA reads TGTGCCAGCAGCGCCGACCGCGGGAGGTATGAGCAGTTCTTC. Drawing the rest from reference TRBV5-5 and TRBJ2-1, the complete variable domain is DAGVTQSPTHLIKTRGQQVTLRCSPISGHKSVSWYQQVLGQGPQFIFQYYEKEERGRGNFPDRFSARQFPNYSSELNVNALLLGDSALYLCASSADRGRYEQFFGPGTRLTVL.

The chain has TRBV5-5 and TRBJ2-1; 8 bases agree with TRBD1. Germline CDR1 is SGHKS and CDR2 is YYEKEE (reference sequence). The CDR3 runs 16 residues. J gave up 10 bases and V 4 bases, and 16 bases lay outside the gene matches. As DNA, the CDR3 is TGTGCCAGCAGCAAAGAGTCACGACAGGGGTTGGGAGAGCAGTTCTTC. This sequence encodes CASSKESRQGLGEQFF.

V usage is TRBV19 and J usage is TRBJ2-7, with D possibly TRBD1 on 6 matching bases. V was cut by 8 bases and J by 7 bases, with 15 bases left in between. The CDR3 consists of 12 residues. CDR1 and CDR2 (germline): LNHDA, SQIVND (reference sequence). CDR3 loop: CASGQSPGEQYF. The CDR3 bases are TGTGCCAGTGGACAGTCCCCCGGGGAGCAGTACTTC. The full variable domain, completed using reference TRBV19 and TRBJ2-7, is DGGITQSPKYLFRKEGQNVTLSCEQNLNHDAMYWYRQDPGQGLRLIYYSQIVNDFQKGDIAEGYSVSREKKESFPLTVTSAQKNPTAFYLCASGQSPGEQYFGPGTRLTVT.